A selection of T cell receptor beta chains follows, all from one sample in a study of T cell responses to AZD1222 COVID-19 vaccine. Some clones are missing from TCRdb's copy, which holds only in-frame ones; the method was immunoSEQ multiplex PCR. The data show about 120,000 clones, with under 90% seen just once and about 4.5% held by the top ten. Here the sequenced sample was peripheral blood, taken on day 0 of AZD1222 vaccination. These receptor sequences come from an adult in good health. CDR3s include the opening cysteine and the closing phenylalanine or tryptophan. The order of the fields is clone size, D gene, J gene, V gene, CDR3 protein, CDR3 DNA. D genes are given only for firm matches. Rows may omit the clone size; those that give it use once, few, many or a size class.

>.|.|TRBJ1-1|TRBV9
CASSSGAGFYTEAFF
TGTGCCAGCAGCTCAGGAGCGGGGTTTTACACTGAAGCTTTCTTT
>.|.|TRBJ2-7|TRBV5-6
CASSRQGGEAYEQYF
TGTGCCAGCAGCCGACAGGGAGGGGAAGCTTACGAGCAGTACTTC
>.|.|TRBJ2-7|TRBV5-6
CASSSLTHYEQYF
TGTGCCAGCAGCTCGTTGACCCATTACGAGCAGTACTTC
>.|TRBD2|TRBJ2-7|TRBV20-1
CSASEAGGQYEQYF
TGCAGTGCTAGTGAGGCGGGGGGGCAGTACGAGCAGTACTTC
>.|.|TRBJ1-3|TRBV3-1/TRBV3-2
CASSQPGTGNTIYF
TGTGCCAGCAGCCAGCCCGGCACTGGAAACACCATATATTTT
>.|.|TRBJ1-2|TRBV5-8
CASSPYGPNYGYTF
TGTGCCAGCAGCCCTTACGGTCCTAACTATGGCTACACCTTC
>.|TRBD2|TRBJ2-7|TRBV25-1
CASRRLAGGSEQYF
TGTGCCAGCAGGCGACTAGCGGGGGGCAGCGAGCAGTACTTC
>.|TRBD1|TRBJ1-2|TRBV28
CASSPGQGNNYGYTF
TGTGCCAGCAGTCCAGGACAGGGGAATAACTATGGCTACACCTTC
>.|TRBD1|TRBJ1-3|TRBV5-4
CASSLQGVAGNTIYF
TGTGCCAGCAGTCTTCAGGGGGTAGCCGGAAACACCATATATTTT
>.|.|TRBJ2-7|TRBV7-9
CASSSGRNTYEQYF
TGTGCCAGCAGCTCGGGACGGAATACCTACGAGCAGTACTTC
>.|TRBD2|TRBJ2-5|TRBV2
CASKDRGGLAGYQETQYF
TGTGCCAGCAAGGACAGGGGGGGACTAGCGGGGTACCAAGAGACCCAGTACTTC
>.|TRBD1|TRBJ1-2|TRBV7-9
CASSLWPLGDRVNYGYTF
TGTGCCAGCAGCTTATGGCCGTTGGGGGACAGGGTGAACTATGGCTACACCTTC
>.|.|TRBJ1-3|TRBV6-1
CASSAQSTGTGNTIYF
TGTGCCAGCAGTGCCCAGAGCACAGGGACTGGAAACACCATATATTTT
>.|TRBD1|TRBJ1-6|TRBV6-5
CASTGQEVDSPLHF
TGTGCCAGCACCGGACAGGAGGTAGATTCACCCCTCCACTTT
>.|TRBD2|TRBJ2-7|TRBV5-1
CASSLEGGFRVRREQYF
TGCGCCAGCAGCTTGGAGGGAGGGTTTAGAGTCCGAAGGGAGCAGTACTTC
>once|.|TRBJ2-4|TRBV7-9
CASSVGLTGNIQYF
TGTGCCAGCAGCGTCGGACTGACGGGGAACATTCAGTACTTC
>.|.|TRBJ2-1|TRBV4-2
CASSQAWGGPYEQFF
TGTGCCAGCAGCCAAGCGTGGGGGGGCCCTTATGAGCAGTTCTTC
>.|TRBD2|TRBJ2-3|TRBV5-1
CASSIAGPSTDTQYF
TGCGCCAGCAGCATAGCGGGGCCTAGCACAGATACGCAGTATTTT
>once|.|TRBJ2-7|TRBV4-1
CASSQTTGRSYEQYF
TGCGCCAGCAGCCAAACGACCGGACGGTCCTACGAGCAGTACTTC
>.|.|TRBJ2-6|TRBV5-5
CASSLAIAKYSGANVLTF
TGTGCCAGCAGCTTGGCGATTGCCAAATACTCTGGGGCCAACGTCCTGACTTTC
>.|TRBD2|TRBJ2-1|TRBV27
CASGSGVPYNEQFF
TGTGCCAGCGGAAGCGGGGTCCCCTACAATGAGCAGTTCTTC
>.|.|TRBJ2-1|TRBV5-1
CASSLRASRQAAAYNEQFF
TGCGCCAGCAGCTTGAGGGCTAGCCGACAGGCAGCAGCCTACAATGAGCAGTTCTTC
>.|.|TRBJ2-7|TRBV11-3
CASLSKHEQYF
TGTGCCAGCCTCAGCAAGCACGAGCAGTACTTC
>.|TRBD1|TRBJ2-7|TRBV5-1
CASSIPGQGAWSYEQYF
TGCGCCAGCAGCATACCGGGACAGGGGGCATGGTCCTACGAGCAGTACTTC
>few|.|TRBJ1-1|TRBV27
CASGGRSGRKNTEAFF
TGTGCCAGCGGAGGTAGGTCGGGCAGGAAGAACACTGAAGCTTTCTTT
>.|.|TRBJ2-7|TRBV5-1
CASGPRAGEEFYEQYF
TGCGCCAGCGGACCCAGGGCTGGGGAGGAATTCTACGAGCAGTACTTC
>.|.|TRBJ1-1|TRBV30
CAWNERGGGPNFF
TGTGCCTGGAACGAACGGGGCGGAGGACCGAACTTCTTT